The present TCR beta chain was sequenced within a study of T cells in tuberculosis. About the study: IGRA-negative adolescents, IGRA-positive adolescents with latent tuberculosis and adults with active tuberculosis formed this South African cohort.

The time point here: new active TB diagnosis, blood taken before or within 7 days of starting treatment. Active tuberculosis patients were new diagnoses, HIV-seronegative, South African, and aged 18 years or older. Study results and limitations: Selection depended on which cryopreserved specimens were available. The TCR-beta difference was not significant; alpha differences partly reflected length.

The CDR3 sequence is 15 residues long. Of note for this clone: Its antigen remains unidentified.

Produced via immunoSEQ multiplex PCR; TCRdb's table is partial and in-frame only. The sample holds about 34,000 clones; 93% are singletons and the top ten take roughly 11%. The chain combines TRBV12-1 with TRBJ1-5; no DNA check was done on the table's D call, TRBD1. TRBV12-1 constitutes a pseudogene. The sample was PBMCs, taken at tuberculosis diagnosis. This receptor was obtained from an adult with tuberculosis. The CDR3 DNA sequence: TGTGCCAGCAGCTTTCCGGGACAGGGGGAAAAGCCCCAGCATTTT. It codes for CASSFPGQGEKPQHF.